A few counts support the clone carrying this TCR beta chain. The antigen remains undetermined. This record comes from a study of T-cell memory formation after mild COVID-19. Study-wide results and caveats: Researchers found some responding clones in pre-infection memory, a sign that cross-reactive memory joined. The CD4+ clones that contracted clustered mainly within CM and EM, and the CD8+ clones concentrated in EMRA. There was a balanced CD4/CD8 profile in clones contracting day 15 to 85, and later expanders leaned CD4+.

5'RACE primed at constant segments yielded TCR alpha and TCR beta cDNA libraries bearing sample barcodes and UMIs. In TCRdb, the 5' RACE reads were re-called with MiXCR into one record per CDR3 protein. Of about 340,000 distinct CDR3 sequences in the sample, 20% are singletons; the top ten hold roughly 23%. The V and J ends lost 10 bases and 6 bases respectively, with 12 bases between them. The germline V gene has CDR1 ENHRY and CDR2 SYGVKD. The CDR3 is 12 residues long. The chain is built from TRBV10-3 and TRBJ2-2; D gene ambiguous. This receptor was identified in a man younger than 30 who had mild COVID-19 (a few samples of this study predate the infection). Cell type and time point are not known. Material: PBMCs or a T cell subset sorted from them (not recorded which). CDR3 DNA: TGTGCCAGCGCACAAGTTCCCGGGGAGCTGTTTTTT. Translation gives CASAQVPGELFF.